What follows are 5 T cell receptor beta chains derived from one specimen sequenced in a study of T cell repertoires in cytomegalovirus infection. TCRdb re-derived calls from the reads in MiXCR, one entry per CDR3 protein. The table shows about 890,000 distinct CDR3 sequences, with approximately 31% occurring only once. These receptors' antigens are unknown. This material consisted of cultured CD8+ T cells from PBMCs, taken from culture after CMV antigen stimulation. The origin of the receptors is a human donor in good health (CMV status not recorded). Some clones in this sample may be carry-over from other donors' samples.

This clonotype was counted ten times or more. J is TRBJ1-2 and V is TRBV7-8, with unresolved D. CDR3 length equals 16 residues. The V gene lost 5 bases and the J gene lost 8 bases, with 24 bases spanning the gap. The germline V gene has CDR1 SGHVS and CDR2 FQNEAQ. CDR3 DNA: TGTGCCAGCAGCCGGGCGGGGAGGGTGAATTCAGAAGGCTACACCTTC. Translating it yields CASSRAGRVNSEGYTF.

This sequence joins TRBV3-1 and TRBJ1-2; 10 nucleotides agree with TRBD1. J gave up 7 bases and V 1 base, and 6 bases lay outside the gene matches. Germline V gene data show CDR1 as LGHDT and CDR2 as YNNKEL (reference sequence). This CDR3 contains 15 residues. This chain's CDR3 is CASSQAGTGVLGYTF. In nucleotides, the CDR3 is TGTGCCAGCAGCCAAGCAGGGACAGGGGTTCTTGGCTACACCTTC.

The rearrangement uses TRBV12-3 or TRBV12-4 and TRBJ1-4; 9 bases align to TRBD1. This CDR3 spans 22 amino acids. Losses at the gene ends were 4 bases for V and 8 bases for J; bases not matched to a gene: 29. CDR3 DNA sequence: TGTGCCAGCAGTTCTCCGGGACAGGGTTTTTTACTTAGCAGGGAACCAAAGGAAAAACTGTTTTTT. It specifies CASSSPGQGFLLSREPKEKLFF.

The rearrangement links TRBV12-3 or TRBV12-4 to TRBJ1-2; D uncertain. Trimming removed 0 bases at V and 4 bases at J, with 6 bases between. There are 13 residues in the CDR3. This CDR3 is CASSLAAFYGYTF. The DNA for the CDR3 is TGTGCCAGCAGTTTAGCCGCGTTCTATGGCTACACCTTC.

This clonotype was seen a handful of times. V usage is TRBV6-2 or TRBV6-3 and J usage is TRBJ2-7; 8 nucleotides align to TRBD2. CDR1 and CDR2 (germline): MNHEY, SVGEGT. The V segment lost 0 bases and the J segment 3 bases; nucleotides outside the gene matches: 7. CDR3 size: 16 residues. The CDR3 is CASSYSQVAGFYEQYV. CDR3 DNA sequence: TGTGCCAGCAGTTACTCGCAGGTAGCGGGGTTCTACGAGCAGTACGTC.